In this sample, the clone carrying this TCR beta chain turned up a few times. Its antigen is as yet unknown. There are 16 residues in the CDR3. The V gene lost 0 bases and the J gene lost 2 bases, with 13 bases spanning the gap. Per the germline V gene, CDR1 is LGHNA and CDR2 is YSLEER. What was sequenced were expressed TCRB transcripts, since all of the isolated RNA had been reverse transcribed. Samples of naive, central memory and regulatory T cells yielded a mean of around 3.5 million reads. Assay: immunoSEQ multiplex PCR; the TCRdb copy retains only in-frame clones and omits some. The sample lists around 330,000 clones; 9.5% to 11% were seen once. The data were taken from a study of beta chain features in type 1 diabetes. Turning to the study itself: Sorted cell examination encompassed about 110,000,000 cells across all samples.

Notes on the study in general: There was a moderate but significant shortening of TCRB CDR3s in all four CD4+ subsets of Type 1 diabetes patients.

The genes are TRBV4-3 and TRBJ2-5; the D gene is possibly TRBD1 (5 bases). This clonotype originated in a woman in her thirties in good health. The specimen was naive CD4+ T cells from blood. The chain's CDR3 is CASSQDTSAGQETQYF. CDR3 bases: TGCGCCAGCAGCCAAGATACCTCGGCAGGGCAAGAGACCCAGTACTTC.